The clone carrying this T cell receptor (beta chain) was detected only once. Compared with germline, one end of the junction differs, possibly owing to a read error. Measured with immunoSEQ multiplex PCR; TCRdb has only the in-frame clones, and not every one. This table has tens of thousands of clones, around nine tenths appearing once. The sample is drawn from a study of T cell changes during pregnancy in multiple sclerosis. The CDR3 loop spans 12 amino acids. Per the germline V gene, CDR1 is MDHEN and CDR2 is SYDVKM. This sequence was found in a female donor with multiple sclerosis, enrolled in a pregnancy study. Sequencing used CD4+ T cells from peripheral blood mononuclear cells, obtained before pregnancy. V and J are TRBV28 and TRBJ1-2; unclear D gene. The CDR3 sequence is CASSLIRVGLAF. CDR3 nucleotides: TGTGCCAGCAGTTTAATCCGCGTGGGCCTTGCCTTC.